This T cell receptor beta chain was identified during a study of cytomegalovirus exposure and HLA in healthy donors (dated by TCRdb to 2015 to 2018). About the investigation overall: An earlier analysis of 587 of the donors reported 250 to 350 Gb of sequence data and 117 million unique TCR beta sequences obtained from around 170 million T cells. An early release covering roughly 580 HLA-typed donors comprised approximately 290 gigabases of sequencing data and about 90 million unique TCR sequences. Among the approximately 420 genotyped donors, around 79% belonged to the genetic ancestry cluster associated with self-reported Caucasian donors. The aim of the study was to test whether cataloging public T cell receptors could identify signatures of past pathogen exposure. Using immunosequencing, the study profiled T cell repertoires from around 680 subjects and related those repertoires to cytomegalovirus serostatus. Along with the approximately 700-subject first cohort, a separate validation cohort of over a hundred different subjects was used. To predict cytomegalovirus infection status, the study combined high-throughput TCR immunosequencing, statistical association of individual TCRs with disease status, and machine learning. In a later analysis, previously published TCR beta repertoires from 670 or so donors were re-analyzed and high-resolution HLA genotyping was added so that TCR occurrence patterns could be studied. Rather than drawing on any new phenotypic data, the later analysis identified candidate immune exposures from TCR beta sequences and the way those sequences occurred across donors. To decide whether each TCR beta V gene segment behaved as functional or pseudogenic, an earlier analysis of some 580 of the donors relied on high-throughput TCR beta sequencing. Alongside the repertoire data, information on donor age, sex, ethnicity and CMV serostatus was compiled. In a later genetic analysis, genome-wide SNP genotypes for about 65% of the roughly 670 donors were used, and that subset was treated as a discovery cohort. Every repertoire in the discovery cohort had been generated on one and the same sequencing platform. Both class I and class II loci were covered by HLA typing, at four-digit resolution. Typing coverage varied by locus: 629-630 donors for A, B, C, DRB1 and DQB1; roughly 560 for DQA1; nearly 610 for DPA1; some 470 for DPB1. About 5 DR-DQ haplotypes were handled as single units for association and clustering, since linkage in the cohort was strong. Among approximately 370 genotyped donors of the cohort, an average of approximately 200,000 unique TCR beta nucleotide sequences was sequenced per donor, of which 15% to 20% were non-productive. The paper's findings and limits, for the study overall: The study gave a list of around 170 TCR beta chains associated with cytomegalovirus. Only TCR beta chains were sequenced in this cohort, and the absence of alpha or paired-chain data limited detectable features. Presence/absence analyses assumed roughly uniform sequencing depth across donors, an assumption that may not hold. For the cohort, immune exposure information was limited to CMV serostatus. A few of the identified cytomegalovirus-associated TCR beta chains were confirmed in vitro to be specific for cytomegalovirus antigens. A further reported finding was that TCR beta sequences accurately predicted the HLA-A and HLA-B alleles for most subjects in the first cohort. Compared with equally common non-associated chains, HLA-associated TCR beta chains in a later analysis were more clonally expanded and had lower generation probabilities. It was suggested by the authors that the approach could potentially be generalized to other disease states and immunological phenotypes. In an earlier analysis of some 500 of the donors, most TCR beta V segments appeared in productive rearrangements about 87% or about 30% of the time, broadly matching IMGT annotations. While some public TCRs were present in many individuals, most TCR sequences turned up only very rarely across donors. At a false discovery rate of 0.05, a later analysis linked 16,951 TCR beta sequences to specific HLA alleles. In a later analysis, the rate of TCR association differed among HLA loci, with DRB1 alleles having the most associated TCRs and HLA-C alleles having the fewest. Because counts were too low, around 18 rarely observed V segments, including chromosome 9 orphons, were left out of the earlier analysis of approximately 580 of the donors. A later analysis found that most CMV-associated TCR beta chains appeared HLA-restricted, with HLA associations seemingly driven largely by CMV exposure. Because some donors lacked HLA typing at each locus, the association tests relied only on the typed subset. In both the original and validation cohorts, the classifier was reported to diagnose cytomegalovirus status with high specificity and sensitivity. In a later analysis, several top co-occurrence clusters were reported to appear linked to parvovirus B19, influenza, CMV and Epstein-Barr virus. A cluster of highly shared sequence variants was judged likely to represent a technical artifact of the sequencing pipeline. In a later genetic analysis, a missense DCLRE1C variant was associated with V-gene and J-gene trimming of TCR beta chains, and the association was replicated in an independent cohort. Linkage disequilibrium might explain the correlated functional status among segregating V segments, but an unknown experimental factor could not be excluded. Strong co-occurrence of HLA alleles, especially DR and DQ, made assigning TCR associations to individual alleles difficult. In a later genetic analysis, fewer N-insertions in productive TCRs were reported among donors in an Asian-associated ancestry cluster than the approximately 670-donor mean.

The cohort consisted of 666 healthy bone marrow donors. All cohort members were sampled while nominally healthy, although unrecorded immune exposures were likely present. The donor was CMV seronegative and belonged to the group of 350 or so seronegative cohort members. A peripheral blood sample was provided by each donor, and peripheral blood mononuclear cells were used for TCR beta sequencing. The Qiagen DNeasy Blood Extraction Kit was used to extract genomic DNA from the blood cell samples. The library was generated by the immunoSEQ multiplex PCR assay. The multiplex PCR relied on a mix of 60 forward primers for TCR Vbeta segments and 13 reverse primers for TCR Jbeta segments. A multiplex PCR assay on genomic DNA amplified the CDR3 region of rearranged TCR beta genes. The amplified TCR beta libraries were sequenced on the Illumina HiSeq System as 87-base-pair reads. As for how the authors treated the data: In a later analysis, tens of millions of unique TCR beta chains were counted across the approximately 620 repertoires, and around 10 million of these chains were shared by at least two donors. A nearest-neighbor algorithm error-corrected the raw reads and collapsed the reads into unique sequences, merging closely related sequences to remove PCR and sequencing errors. Alignment of CDR3 sequences to IMGT reference sequences was used to assign V, D and J gene segments. For a sequence to be retained, a match of at least six nucleotides to both a V gene segment and a J gene segment was required. A rearrangement counted as productive if the CDR3 had no stop codons and remained in frame with V and J, and every other rearrangement counted as non-productive. Following IMGT convention, CDR3 was defined as the stretch from the second conserved V-encoded cysteine up to the conserved J-encoded phenylalanine. The earlier analysis of 450 to 750 of the donors excluded any sequence lacking an unambiguous match to a single V gene segment. An earlier analysis of 450 to 650 of the donors called V segments functional above 56.7% productive rearrangements and segregating when the between-donor standard deviation exceeded 5%. A statistical classification framework was built for diagnosing cytomegalovirus status from the catalog of TCR beta chain sequences. A later analysis assigned V and J genes by comparing TCR nucleotide sequences with IMGT/GENE-DB human TR gene sequences. Using the TCRdist pipeline, a later analysis assigned CDR3 sequences along with most-parsimonious VDJ recombination scenarios. In a later analysis, every TCR beta chain was defined by the combination of its CDR3 amino acid sequence and its V-gene family, and reads without a unique V-gene family were dropped. To address suspected cross-contamination and a sequencing artifact, a later analysis removed 592 highly shared, low-generation-probability nucleotide sequences. A later analysis calculated a clonal expansion index for each public chain from normalized within-repertoire ranks of inferred template counts. In a later analysis, generation probabilities were computed with a VDJ recombination model fitted to out-of-frame rearrangements, and the resulting probabilities were checked against IGoR. In a later analysis, TCR-TCR, TCR-HLA and TCR-CMV co-occurrence was scored with hypergeometric tests, and a repertoire-size bias correction was applied to TCR pairs. False discovery rates were estimated in a later analysis by permuting HLA or CMV assignments 20 times. A later analysis grouped co-occurring TCRs with DBSCAN, adding TCRdist sequence similarity when clustering within HLA-allele-positive subsets. Repertoires with fewer than 30,000 or more than 120,000 public chains, plus five repertoires with anomalous nucleotide sharing, were excluded from co-occurrence clustering. TCRdb carries this immuneACCESS record with in-frame sequences only. Its versions omit some clonotypes, under half of them owing to an unresolved V gene in the studies checked, with the rest unexplained. The V and J calls and clone size were taken over from that table, and D and trimming were inferred from the DNA. The sample table contains 150,000 to 250,000 clones; only one count was recorded for 82% of them. About 0.094% of the sample rests with the top ten.

Note on this clone: This clone's antigen is unknown. No much larger clone exists at a distance of one base, and base qualities are not known.

The source of this sequence is a boy younger than 10 in good health and CMV-seronegative. Sequenced: PBMCs.

The encoded CDR3 is CASSQEQGGIWGYTF. The DNA sequence follows: TGCGCCAGCAGCCAAGAACAGGGTGGTATATGGGGCTACACCTTC. Here the chain combines TRBV4-3 and TRBJ1-2, with TRBD1 as a weak D call on 6 bases. From the cysteine up to the phenylalanine, the CDR3 has a length of 15 residues. Just CDR3 DNA is preserved here, 45 bases in frame from base 1. The CDR1 and CDR2 encoded by the germline V gene are LGHNA and YSLEER. Trimming takes 0 bases from V and 8 bases from J, and the germline ends sit 16 bases apart.